This TCR beta chain came from a study of T cell repertoires in cytomegalovirus infection. Overall study results and limits: Ex vivo responses were dominated by HLA-C-restricted CMV-specific TCR beta clonotypes. Identification of carriers of CMV plus the relevant HLA was achieved through cumulative public TCR beta family frequency.

This clonotype was detected only once. Its specificity is unknown. TCRdb reprocessed the reads via MiXCR and lists one record per CDR3 protein. Counted here are hundreds of thousands of distinct CDR3 sequences, 33% occurring once; the ten biggest clones make up about a sixth. Trimming pared 6 bases from V and 10 bases from J, leaving 16 bases between. Germline assignment: CDR1 MNHNS and CDR2 SASEGT. CDR3 length: 14 residues. This clonotype was obtained from a human donor in good health (CMV status not recorded). Some clones in this sample may be carry-over from other donors' samples. The chain is built from TRBV6-1 and TRBJ1-6; D not resolved. The sample here was cultured PBMCs, taken from culture after CMV antigen stimulation. The CDR3 DNA follows: TGTGCCAGCAGGGGAGAACGGTCTACCTCACCCCTCCACTTT. Encoded protein: CASRGERSTSPLHF.